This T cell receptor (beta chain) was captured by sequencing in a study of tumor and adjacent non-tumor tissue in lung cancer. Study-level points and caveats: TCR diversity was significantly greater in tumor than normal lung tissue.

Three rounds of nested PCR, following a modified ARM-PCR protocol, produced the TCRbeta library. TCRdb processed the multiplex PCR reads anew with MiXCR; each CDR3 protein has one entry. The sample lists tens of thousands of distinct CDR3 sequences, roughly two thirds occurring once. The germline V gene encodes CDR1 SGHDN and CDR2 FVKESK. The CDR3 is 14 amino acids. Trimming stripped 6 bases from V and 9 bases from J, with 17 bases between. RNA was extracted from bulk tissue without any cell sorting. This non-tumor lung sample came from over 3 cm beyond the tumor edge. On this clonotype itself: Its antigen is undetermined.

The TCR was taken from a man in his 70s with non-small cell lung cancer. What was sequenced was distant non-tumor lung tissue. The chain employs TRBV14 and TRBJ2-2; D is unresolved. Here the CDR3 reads CASSREYFARELFF. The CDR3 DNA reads TGTGCCAGCAGTAGAGAGTATTTCGCCCGGGAGCTGTTTTTT.